The source of this T cell receptor beta chain is a study of CD8 T cells in ankylosing spondylitis. Findings and limits, study-wide: Earlier reports found some motif variants in synovial fluid and blood in reactive arthritis. From matched ankylosing spondylitis synovial fluid, disease-linked clones were reportedly recovered at significantly enriched levels.

This clonotype showed up many times. The antigen is not known. Germline loops: CDR1 SGHTA, CDR2 FQGNSA. The CDR3 is 15 amino acids. The V gene end was trimmed by 5 bases and the J gene end by 4 bases; junction bases not matched to a gene: 10. TCRdb re-called the 5' RACE reads with MiXCR, one entry per CDR3 protein. There are 150,000 to 200,000 distinct CDR3 sequences in the sample; 10% to 15% occur only once, and 9.5% to 11% lies in the top ten. The receptor was isolated from a female donor with ankylosing spondylitis or in good health (not recorded which). The chain has TRBV7-2 and TRBJ1-2; 7 bases map to TRBD1. Sequenced input: blood, either unsorted or a sorted T cell fraction (not recorded which). The CDR3 loop is CASSRQGGDGYGYTF. CDR3 DNA sequence: TGTGCCAGCAGCAGACAAGGGGGCGACGGCTATGGCTACACCTTC.